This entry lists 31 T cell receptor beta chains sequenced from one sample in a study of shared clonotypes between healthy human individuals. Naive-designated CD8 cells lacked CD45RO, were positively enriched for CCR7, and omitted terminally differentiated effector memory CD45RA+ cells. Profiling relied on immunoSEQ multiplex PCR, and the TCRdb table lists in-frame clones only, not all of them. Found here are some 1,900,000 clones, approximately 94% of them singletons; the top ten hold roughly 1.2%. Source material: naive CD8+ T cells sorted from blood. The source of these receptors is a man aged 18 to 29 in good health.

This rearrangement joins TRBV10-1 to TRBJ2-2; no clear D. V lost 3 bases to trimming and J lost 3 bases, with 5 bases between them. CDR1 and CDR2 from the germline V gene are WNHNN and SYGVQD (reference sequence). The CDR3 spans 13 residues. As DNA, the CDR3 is TGCGCCAGCAGTGAATGGGACACCGGGGAGCTGTTTTTT. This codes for CASSEWDTGELFF.

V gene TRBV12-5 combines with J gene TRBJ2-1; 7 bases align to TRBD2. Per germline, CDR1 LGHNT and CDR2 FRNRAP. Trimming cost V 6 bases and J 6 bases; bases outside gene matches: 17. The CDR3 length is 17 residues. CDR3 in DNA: TGTGCTAGTGGGGGGGATAGCGGGTCCGTACGCCTCAATGAGCAGTTCTTC. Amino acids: CASGGDSGSVRLNEQFF. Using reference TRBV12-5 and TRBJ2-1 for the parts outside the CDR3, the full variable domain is DARVTQTPRHKVTEMGQEVTMRCQPILGHNTVFWYRQTMMQGLELLAYFRNRAPLDDSGMPKDRFSAEMPDATLATLKIQPSEPRDSAVYFCASGGDSGSVRLNEQFFGPGTRLTVL.

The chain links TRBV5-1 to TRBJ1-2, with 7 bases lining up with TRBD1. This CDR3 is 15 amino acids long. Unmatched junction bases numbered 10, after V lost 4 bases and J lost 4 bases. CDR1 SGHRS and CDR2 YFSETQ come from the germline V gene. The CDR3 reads CASSTTTGDFYGYTF. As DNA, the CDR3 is TGCGCCAGCAGCACCACTACAGGGGACTTCTATGGCTACACCTTC.

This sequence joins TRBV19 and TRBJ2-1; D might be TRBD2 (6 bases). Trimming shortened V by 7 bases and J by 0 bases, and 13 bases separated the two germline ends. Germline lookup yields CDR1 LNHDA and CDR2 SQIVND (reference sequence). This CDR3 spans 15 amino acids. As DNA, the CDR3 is TGTGCCAGTACCGGACTACATAGCTCCTACAATGAGCAGTTCTTC. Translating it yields CASTGLHSSYNEQFF.

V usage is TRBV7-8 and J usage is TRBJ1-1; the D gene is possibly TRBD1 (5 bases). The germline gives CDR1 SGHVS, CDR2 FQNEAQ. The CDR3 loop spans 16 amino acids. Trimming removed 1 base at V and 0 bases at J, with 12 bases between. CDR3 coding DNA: TGTGCCAGCAGCTTAGGGGTAGTGGGGCTGAACACTGAAGCTTTCTTT. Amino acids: CASSLGVVGLNTEAFF. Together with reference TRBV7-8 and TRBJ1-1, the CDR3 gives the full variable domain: GAGVSQSPRYKVAKRGQDVALRCDPISGHVSLFWYQQALGQGPEFLTYFQNEAQLDKSGLPSDRFFAERPEGSVSTLKIQRTQQEDSAVYLCASSLGVVGLNTEAFFGQGTRLTVV.

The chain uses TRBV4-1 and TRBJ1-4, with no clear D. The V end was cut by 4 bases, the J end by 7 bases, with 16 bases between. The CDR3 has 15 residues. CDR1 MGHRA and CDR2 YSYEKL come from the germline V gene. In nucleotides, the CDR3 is TGCGCCAGCAGCCCAACAGTCCTTCTTCGTGAAAAACTGTTTTTT. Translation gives CASSPTVLLREKLFF.

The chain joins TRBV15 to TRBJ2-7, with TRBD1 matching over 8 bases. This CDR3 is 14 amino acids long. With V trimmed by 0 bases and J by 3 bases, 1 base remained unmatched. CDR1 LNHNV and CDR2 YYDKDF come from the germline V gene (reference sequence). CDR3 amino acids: CATSRDTGGYEQYF. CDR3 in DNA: TGTGCCACCAGCAGAGACACAGGGGGCTACGAGCAGTACTTC.

The DNA of the CDR3 is TGTGCCAGCAGCTTCGCCCGGACAGAGACCTACAATGAGCAGTTCTTC. Residues: CASSFARTETYNEQFF. J is TRBJ2-1 and V is TRBV2, with D perhaps TRBD1 (6 bases). The CDR3 is 16 amino acids. Germline-derived CDR1 and CDR2 are SNHLY and FYNNEI. V gave up 6 bases and J gave up 2 bases, with 17 bases separating them.

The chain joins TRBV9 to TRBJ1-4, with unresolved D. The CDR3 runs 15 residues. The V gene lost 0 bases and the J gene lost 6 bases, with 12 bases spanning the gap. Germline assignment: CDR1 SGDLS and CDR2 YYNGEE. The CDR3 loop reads CASSVGVGEDEKLFF. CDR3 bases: TGTGCCAGCAGCGTAGGGGTGGGCGAGGATGAAAAACTGTTTTTT.

CDR3 in DNA: TGTGCCAGCAGTTCTTACCGGGAAGGCCGCTACGAGCAGTACTTC. It translates to CASSSYREGRYEQYF. The chain joins TRBV28 to TRBJ2-7, with a possible D match to TRBD2 (5 bases). CDR3 length equals 15 residues. Trimming took 4 bases from V and 3 from J, leaving 16 bases between them. Germline values: CDR1 MDHEN, CDR2 SYDVKM.

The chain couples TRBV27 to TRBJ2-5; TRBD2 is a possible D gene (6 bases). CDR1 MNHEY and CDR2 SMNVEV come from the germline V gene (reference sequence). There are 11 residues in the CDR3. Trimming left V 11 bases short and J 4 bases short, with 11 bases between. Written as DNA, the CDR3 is TGTGCCGCGGGGATGGGAGAGACCCAGTACTTC. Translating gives CAAGMGETQYF.

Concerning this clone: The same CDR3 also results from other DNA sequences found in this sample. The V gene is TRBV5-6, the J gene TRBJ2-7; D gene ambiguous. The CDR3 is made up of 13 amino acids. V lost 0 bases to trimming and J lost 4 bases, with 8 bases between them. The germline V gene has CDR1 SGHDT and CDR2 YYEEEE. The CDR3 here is CASSLGSGYEQYF. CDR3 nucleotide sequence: TGTGCCAGCAGCTTGGGGTCAGGATACGAGCAGTACTTC.

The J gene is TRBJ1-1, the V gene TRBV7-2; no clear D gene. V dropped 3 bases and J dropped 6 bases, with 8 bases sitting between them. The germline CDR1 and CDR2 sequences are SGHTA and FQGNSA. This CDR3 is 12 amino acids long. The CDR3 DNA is TGTGCCAGCAGCTTGGTTGCGGCTGAAGCTTTCTTT. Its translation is CASSLVAAEAFF.

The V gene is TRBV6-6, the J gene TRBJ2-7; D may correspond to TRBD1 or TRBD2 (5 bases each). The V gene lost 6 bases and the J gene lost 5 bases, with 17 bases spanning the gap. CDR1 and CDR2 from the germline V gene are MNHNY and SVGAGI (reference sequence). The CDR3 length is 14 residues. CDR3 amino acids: CASRVLEGWNEQYF. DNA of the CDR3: TGTGCCAGCAGGGTACTAGAGGGGTGGAACGAGCAGTACTTC.

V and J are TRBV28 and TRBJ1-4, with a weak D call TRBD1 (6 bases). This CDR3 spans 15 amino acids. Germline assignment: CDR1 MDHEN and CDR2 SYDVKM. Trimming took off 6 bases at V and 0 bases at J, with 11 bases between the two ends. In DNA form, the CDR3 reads TGTGCCAGCAGGTCCTGGACAGCAACTAATGAAAAACTGTTTTTT. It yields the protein CASRSWTATNEKLFF.

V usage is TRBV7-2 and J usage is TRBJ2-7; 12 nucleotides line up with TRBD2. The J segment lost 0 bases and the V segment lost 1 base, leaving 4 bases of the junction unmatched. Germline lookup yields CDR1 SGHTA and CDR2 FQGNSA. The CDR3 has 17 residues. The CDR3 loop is CASSLEPLAGGSYEQYF. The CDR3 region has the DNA TGTGCCAGCAGCTTAGAACCACTAGCGGGAGGCTCCTACGAGCAGTACTTC.

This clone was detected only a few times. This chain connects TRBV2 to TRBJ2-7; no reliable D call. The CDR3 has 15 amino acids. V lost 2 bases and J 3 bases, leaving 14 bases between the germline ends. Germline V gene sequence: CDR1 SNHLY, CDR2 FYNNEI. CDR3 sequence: CASSEQSTLVYEQYF. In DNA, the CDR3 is TGTGCCAGCAGTGAACAGTCTACCCTCGTCTACGAGCAGTACTTC.

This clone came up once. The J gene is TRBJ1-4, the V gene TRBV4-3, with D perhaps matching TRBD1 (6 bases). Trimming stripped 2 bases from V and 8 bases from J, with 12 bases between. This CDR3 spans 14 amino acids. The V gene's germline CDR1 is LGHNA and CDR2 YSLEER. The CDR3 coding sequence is TGCGCCAGCAGCCAATGGGGGGCTGGGGAAAAACTGTTTTTT. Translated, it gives CASSQWGAGEKLFF.

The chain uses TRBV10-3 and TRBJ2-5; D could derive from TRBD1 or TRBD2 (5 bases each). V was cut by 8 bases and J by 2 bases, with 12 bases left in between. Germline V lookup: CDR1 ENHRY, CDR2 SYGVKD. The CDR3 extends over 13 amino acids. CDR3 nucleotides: TGTGCCATCGAGGTTGAGGGGCAAGAGACCCAGTACTTC. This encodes CAIEVEGQETQYF.

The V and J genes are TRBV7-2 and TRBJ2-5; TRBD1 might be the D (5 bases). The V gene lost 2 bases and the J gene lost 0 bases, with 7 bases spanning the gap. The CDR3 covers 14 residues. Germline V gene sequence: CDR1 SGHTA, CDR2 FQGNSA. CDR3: CASSLRGNQETQYF. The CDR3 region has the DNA TGTGCCAGCAGCTTAAGGGGCAACCAAGAGACCCAGTACTTC.

The CDR3 region is CASRGSSYNEQFF. The CDR3 region has the DNA TGTGCCAGCAGAGGGAGCTCCTACAATGAGCAGTTCTTC. V is TRBV9 and J is TRBJ2-1, with D possibly being TRBD2 (5 bases). CDR1 is SGDLS, CDR2 YYNGEE, per germline. The CDR3 totals 13 residues. V shed 5 bases and J shed 0 bases, with 6 bases lying between them.

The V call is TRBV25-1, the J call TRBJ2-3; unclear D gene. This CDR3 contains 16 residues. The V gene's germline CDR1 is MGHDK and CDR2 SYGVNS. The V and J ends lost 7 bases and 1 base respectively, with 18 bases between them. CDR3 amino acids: CASNGPIERGTDTQYF. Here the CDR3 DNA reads TGTGCCAGCAACGGGCCTATAGAGCGCGGCACAGATACGCAGTATTTT. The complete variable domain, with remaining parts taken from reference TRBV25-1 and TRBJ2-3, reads EADIYQTPRYLVIGTGKKITLECSQTMGHDKMYWYQQDPGMELHLIHYSYGVNSTEKGDLSSESTVSRIRTEHFPLTLESARPSHTSQYLCASNGPIERGTDTQYFGPGTRLTVL.

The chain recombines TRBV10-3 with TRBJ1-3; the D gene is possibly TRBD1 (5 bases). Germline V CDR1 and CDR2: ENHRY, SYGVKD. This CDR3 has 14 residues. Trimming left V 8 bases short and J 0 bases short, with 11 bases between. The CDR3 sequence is CAIWDGASGNTIYF. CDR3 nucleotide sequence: TGTGCCATCTGGGACGGGGCCTCTGGAAACACCATATATTTT.

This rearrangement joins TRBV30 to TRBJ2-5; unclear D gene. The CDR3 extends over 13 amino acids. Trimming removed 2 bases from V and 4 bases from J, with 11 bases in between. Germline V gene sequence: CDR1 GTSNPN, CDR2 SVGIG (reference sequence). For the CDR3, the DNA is TGTGCCTGGAGTCTGACAATGGGAGAGACCCAGTACTTC. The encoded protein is CAWSLTMGETQYF.

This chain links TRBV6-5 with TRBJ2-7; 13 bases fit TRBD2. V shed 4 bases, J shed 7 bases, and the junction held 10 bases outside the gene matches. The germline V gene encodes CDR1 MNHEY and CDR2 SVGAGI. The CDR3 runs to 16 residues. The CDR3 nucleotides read TGTGCCAGCAGTTCGCGACTAGCGGGGGGTCTCCTGGAGCAGTACTTC. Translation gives CASSSRLAGGLLEQYF.

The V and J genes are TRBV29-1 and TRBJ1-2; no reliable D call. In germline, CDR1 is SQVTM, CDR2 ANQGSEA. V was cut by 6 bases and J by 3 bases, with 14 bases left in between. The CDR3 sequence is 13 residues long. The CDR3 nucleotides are TGCAGCGTCCCCCGGGCGTCGGACTATGGCTACACCTTC. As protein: CSVPRASDYGYTF. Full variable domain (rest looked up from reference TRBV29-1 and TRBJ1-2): SAVISQKPSRDICQRGTSLTIQCQVDSQVTMMFWYRQQPGQSLTLIATANQGSEATYESGFVIDKFPISRPNLTFSTLTVSNMSPEDSSIYLCSVPRASDYGYTFGSGTRLTVV.

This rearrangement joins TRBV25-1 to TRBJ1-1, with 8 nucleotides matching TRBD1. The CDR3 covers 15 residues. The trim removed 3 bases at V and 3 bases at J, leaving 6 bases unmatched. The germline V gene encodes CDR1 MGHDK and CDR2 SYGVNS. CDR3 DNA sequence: TGTGCCAGCAGTGATCCACAGGGGGGAGACACTGAAGCTTTCTTT. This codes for CASSDPQGGDTEAFF.

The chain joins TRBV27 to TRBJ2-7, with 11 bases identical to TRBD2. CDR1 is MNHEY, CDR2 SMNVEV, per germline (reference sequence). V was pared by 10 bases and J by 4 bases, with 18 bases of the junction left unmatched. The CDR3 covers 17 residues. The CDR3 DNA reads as TGTGCCACCGCCCCCAGGGGGGCACTAGCGGGAGTATACGAGCAGTACTTC. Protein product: CATAPRGALAGVYEQYF.

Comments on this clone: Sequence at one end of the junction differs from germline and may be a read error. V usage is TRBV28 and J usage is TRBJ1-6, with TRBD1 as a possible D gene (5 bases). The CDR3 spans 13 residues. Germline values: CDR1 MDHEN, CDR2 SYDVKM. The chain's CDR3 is CASSFRAGGLDDF. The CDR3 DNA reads TGTGCCAGCAGTTTCCGCGCTGGGGGGTTAGACGACTTT. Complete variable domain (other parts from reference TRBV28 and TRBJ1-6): DVKVTQSSRYLVKRTGEKVFLECVQDMDHENMFWYRQDPGLGLRLIYFSYDVKMKEKGDIPEGYSVSREKKERFSLILESASTNQTSMYLCASSFRAGGLDDFGNGTRLTVT.

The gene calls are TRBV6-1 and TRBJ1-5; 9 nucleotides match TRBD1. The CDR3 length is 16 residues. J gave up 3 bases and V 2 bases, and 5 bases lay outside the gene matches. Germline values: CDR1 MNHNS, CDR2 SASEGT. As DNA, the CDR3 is TGTGCCAGCAGTGAACTCGGGACAGGGTACAATCAGCCCCAGCATTTT. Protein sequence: CASSELGTGYNQPQHF.

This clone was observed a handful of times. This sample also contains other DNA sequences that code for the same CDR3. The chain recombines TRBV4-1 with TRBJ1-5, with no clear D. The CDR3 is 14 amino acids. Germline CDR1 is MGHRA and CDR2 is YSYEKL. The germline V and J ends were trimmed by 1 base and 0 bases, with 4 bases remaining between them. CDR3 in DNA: TGCGCCAGCAGCCAAGGGGGTAGCAATCAGCCCCAGCATTTT. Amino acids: CASSQGGSNQPQHF.